This T cell receptor beta chain was obtained from a study of cytotoxic CD8 clonotypes in ibrutinib-treated CLL. The wider study: The study recorded mean values of around 250,000 productive templates and approximately 90,000 productive rearrangements per sample.

From germline, CDR1 is SGHRS and CDR2 YFSETQ. The CDR3 is made up of 14 amino acids. After removal of 5 bases from V and 4 bases from J, the junction contained 5 bases not matched to a gene. Sequencing was designed to attain a depth spanning 1 in 200,000 to 1 in 1 million T cells. Profiled with immunoSEQ multiplex PCR; TCRdb holds only in-frame clones, not every one. The table lists about 10,000 clones, 75% to 85% of them singletons. Remarks on this clone: Antigen unknown.

The study's findings and limits: At the start, clonality exceeded age-matched healthy donors and followed circulating CD8+ T-cell counts. Sustained-remission and progressing patients diverged in sampling times.

The V call is TRBV5-1, the J call TRBJ2-2, with 7 positions matching TRBD2. The source of this sequence is a human donor with chronic lymphocytic leukemia. Sequenced material: PBMCs, taken at disease progression, from a patient treated with ibrutinib. The CDR3 reads CASRGGSSTGELFF. CDR3 DNA sequence: TGCGCCAGCAGGGGCGGGAGTAGCACCGGGGAGCTGTTTTTT.